Here is one TCR beta chain with its context. The antigen remains unidentified. A single record per CDR3 protein comes from TCRdb applying MiXCR to the 5' RACE reads. Among some 270,000 distinct CDR3 sequences listed, approximately 8.3% were seen once. These data originate in a study of identical twins. Overall study results and limits: Memory repertoires lacked the insertion deficit that abundant cord blood beta clonotypes showed.

From germline, CDR1 is SGDLS and CDR2 YYNGEE. V shed 1 base and J shed 2 bases, with 14 bases lying between them. CDR3 length: 16 residues. These data were also filed under a second study, of yellow fever vaccine responses in identical twins.

The chain couples TRBV9 to TRBJ2-3, with D possibly TRBD2 on 5 matching bases. This TCR derives from a woman aged 18-29 years in good health. Source material: CD8+ T cells sorted from blood. The CDR3 nucleotides read TGTGCCAGCAGCGTACTGGCGGGTCCCTCCACAGATACGCAGTATTTT. This translates into CASSVLAGPSTDTQYF.